The sequence of this T cell receptor beta chain was determined in a study of neurological immune-mediated disorders. This clonotype has at least ten counts. Its antigen is not identified. Notes on the study in general: No sharing of CDR3 amino acid sequences was observed among expanded clones across subjects, suggesting private repertoires in all groups.

Time point described: technical triplicate 3. For sorted libraries, the input was 850,000 to 1,000,000 CD4+ or CD8+ T cells. The V end lost 3 bases, the J end lost 0 bases, and 12 bases lay between the germline ends. The length of the CDR3 is 16 residues. Germline V CDR1 and CDR2: SGHRS, YFSETQ. Synthesis of cDNA was carried out by template-switch 5'RACE. The reaction used 10-nucleotide random UMIs. TCRdb fed the 5' RACE reads into MiXCR, producing one record per CDR3 protein. The sample lists over 25,000 distinct CDR3 sequences; about 16% were seen once. The clonotype originates from a female donor with HTLV-1-associated myelopathy (HAM/TSP). This chain uses TRBV5-1 with TRBJ2-2, with D possibly being TRBD1 (6 bases). The sequenced material came from CD4+ T cells from blood. CDR3 DNA sequence: TGCGCCAGCAGCTACCTGACAGGATCGAACACCGGGGAGCTGTTTTTT. It specifies CASSYLTGSNTGELFF.